A single T cell receptor beta chain is shown here with its context. The target antigen is unknown. These data are taken from a study of cytomegalovirus exposure and HLA in healthy donors. Whole-study findings and limits: High specificity and sensitivity for cytomegalovirus status were reported for the classifier. Many donors shared some public TCRs, even though most TCR sequences were rare. The study put under 200 TCR beta chains on its list as cytomegalovirus-associated.

TCRdb keeps only in-frame clones here, not all; method: immunoSEQ multiplex PCR. The table shows under 200,000 clones, with nearly 90% occurring only once. CDR3 length equals 16 residues. Germline loops: CDR1 SGHNT, CDR2 YYREEE (reference sequence). The junction had 6 bases not matched to a gene; V was cut back by 1 base and J by 3 bases. The sample was PBMCs. V and J are TRBV5-4 and TRBJ2-1; 8 nucleotides agree with TRBD1. The TCR originated in a man aged 18 to 29 in good health and CMV-seropositive. The CDR3 loop reads CASSLRTGQFYNEQFF. In DNA, the CDR3 is TGTGCCAGCAGCTTGAGGACAGGGCAGTTCTACAATGAGCAGTTCTTC.